Sequencing of this TCR beta chain was carried out in a study of PD-L1 blockade in urothelial cancer. Study background: Atezolizumab 1,200 mg was given intravenously every 3 weeks, starting 2014. Anywhere from 0 to 3 prior chemotherapy regimens had been received by patients. Study-wide results and caveats: Pretreatment TCR clonality in blood under the median foretold superior survival.

With regard to this clone: Its antigen is not known.

Per germline, CDR1 GTSNPN and CDR2 SVGIG (reference sequence). The CDR3 contains 13 residues. Produced via immunoSEQ multiplex PCR; TCRdb's table is partial and in-frame only. The profile shows more than 40,000 clones, approximately 86% of them singletons. The V gene is TRBV30, the J gene TRBJ1-2; D gene unclear. This material consisted of PBMCs, taken around atezolizumab (anti-PD-L1) treatment. The receptor was derived from a man in his 60s with urothelial cancer. DNA of the CDR3: TGTGTCGGAGGAGTTCCGCAGAACTATGGCTACACCTTC. Translation: CVGGVPQNYGYTF.